A selection of T cell receptor beta chains follows, all from one sample in a study of shared clonotypes between healthy human individuals. Clones were read by immunoSEQ multiplex PCR, and TCRdb kept only the in-frame ones, dropping some. The sample records about 1 million clones, around 76% being singletons. Sequencing was performed on memory CD4+ T cells sorted from blood. These receptors were collected from a man aged 18-30 years in good health. Each CDR3 is given with its conserved first and last residue. The D gene is left open where the match is weak. Not all rows give a size; the values are once, few, many and, for expanded clones, a class.

V: TRBV27; J: TRBJ1-5; size: -; D: -; CDR3: CASSLGSGDNQPQHF; DNA: TGTGCCAGCAGTTTAGGGTCAGGGGACAATCAGCCCCAGCATTTT
V: TRBV6-1; J: TRBJ1-2; size: -; D: -; CDR3: CASSEAATLYGYTF; DNA: TGTGCCAGCAGTGAAGCAGCAACCCTCTATGGCTACACCTTC
V: TRBV6-5; J: TRBJ1-2; size: -; D: TRBD1; CDR3: CASSNRDRSNYGYTF; DNA: TGTGCCAGCAGTAACCGGGACAGGAGTAACTATGGCTACACCTTC
V: TRBV29-1; J: TRBJ1-2; size: -; D: -; CDR3: CSVGDNHNYGYTF; DNA: TGCAGCGTTGGGGACAATCATAACTATGGCTACACCTTC
V: TRBV9; J: TRBJ1-3; size: -; D: -; CDR3: CASSVGVFSGNTIYF; DNA: TGTGCCAGCAGCGTAGGAGTATTCTCTGGAAACACCATATATTTT
V: TRBV5-1; J: TRBJ2-1; size: -; D: -; CDR3: CASSLGQWNEQFF; DNA: TGCGCCAGCAGCCTAGGACAGTGGAATGAGCAGTTCTTC
V: TRBV6-1; J: TRBJ1-4; size: -; D: -; CDR3: CASSEAPAGATNEKLFF; DNA: TGTGCCAGCAGCGAAGCGCCTGCCGGGGCAACTAATGAAAAACTGTTTTTT
V: TRBV5-1; J: TRBJ1-6; size: -; D: -; CDR3: CASSPDRPGNSPLHF; DNA: TGCGCCAGCAGCCCGGATCGGCCAGGAAATTCACCCCTCCACTTT
V: TRBV11-2; J: TRBJ1-1; size: -; D: TRBD1; CDR3: CASSLTGGANTEAFF; DNA: TGTGCCAGCAGCTTGACAGGGGGCGCGAACACTGAAGCTTTCTTT
V: TRBV19; J: TRBJ2-7; size: -; D: -; CDR3: CASKLYGEQYF; DNA: TGTGCCAGTAAGTTATATGGCGAGCAGTACTTC
V: TRBV6-4; J: TRBJ2-2; size: -; D: -; CDR3: CASSDSSGKTGELFF; DNA: TGTGCCAGCAGTGACTCATCGGGGAAAACCGGGGAGCTGTTTTTT
V: TRBV11-2; J: TRBJ2-5; size: -; D: -; CDR3: CASSLGAKETQYF; DNA: TGTGCCAGCAGCCTCGGGGCGAAAGAGACCCAGTACTTC
V: TRBV18; J: TRBJ1-4; size: -; D: -; CDR3: CASSPQDIPGEKLFF; DNA: TGTGCCAGCTCACCCCAGGACATCCCGGGTGAAAAACTGTTTTTT
V: TRBV5-8; J: TRBJ2-1; size: -; D: -; CDR3: CASSLATLSSYNEQFF; DNA: TGTGCCAGCAGCTTGGCCACACTAAGCTCCTACAATGAGCAGTTCTTC
V: TRBV5-1; J: TRBJ2-4; size: -; D: -; CDR3: CASSNQGGGDIQYF; DNA: TGCGCCAGCAGCAACCAGGGAGGTGGGGACATTCAGTACTTC
V: TRBV19; J: TRBJ2-5; size: -; D: -; CDR3: CASSTNPLPQETQYF; DNA: TGTGCCAGTAGTACCAACCCCTTACCCCAAGAGACCCAGTACTTC
V: TRBV5-1; J: TRBJ2-5; size: -; D: -; CDR3: CASSLSGWETQYF; DNA: TGCGCCAGCAGCTTGTCGGGGTGGGAGACCCAGTACTTC
V: TRBV2; J: TRBJ2-7; size: -; D: TRBD1; CDR3: CASSATGWEQYF; DNA: TGTGCCAGCAGTGCGACAGGGTGGGAGCAGTACTTC
V: TRBV6-5; J: TRBJ1-1; size: once; D: -; CDR3: CASSFDLLMNTEAFF; DNA: TGTGCCAGCAGTTTCGACCTCCTCATGAACACTGAAGCTTTCTTT
V: TRBV10-2; J: TRBJ1-1; size: -; D: -; CDR3: CASSEQVMNTEAFF; DNA: TGCGCCAGCAGTGAACAGGTGATGAACACTGAAGCTTTCTTT
V: TRBV29-1; J: TRBJ2-3; size: -; D: -; CDR3: CSGGLDTQYF; DNA: TGCAGTGGGGGCCTAGATACGCAGTATTTT
V: TRBV27; J: TRBJ1-6; size: -; D: -; CDR3: CASSPSGIYSPLHF; DNA: TGTGCCAGCAGTCCTTCCGGCATATATTCACCCCTCCACTTT
V: TRBV7-2; J: TRBJ2-4; size: -; D: TRBD2; CDR3: CASSWTSGSGGDIQYF; DNA: TGTGCCAGCAGCTGGACTAGCGGGAGCGGGGGTGACATTCAGTACTTC
V: TRBV4-1; J: TRBJ1-6; size: -; D: TRBD1; CDR3: CASSQVWDRVSSPLHF; DNA: TGCGCCAGCAGCCAAGTATGGGACAGGGTGAGTTCACCCCTCCACTTT
V: TRBV6-4; J: TRBJ2-6; size: -; D: -; CDR3: CASSNREGGANVLTF; DNA: TGTGCCAGCAGTAACAGGGAAGGTGGGGCCAACGTCCTGACTTTC
V: TRBV6-1; J: TRBJ2-7; size: -; D: TRBD2; CDR3: CASRLAGIYEQYF; DNA: TGTGCCAGCAGACTAGCGGGAATCTACGAGCAGTACTTC
V: TRBV18; J: TRBJ1-1; size: -; D: -; CDR3: CASSPGVARTEAFF; DNA: TGTGCCAGCTCACCGGGGGTCGCCCGTACTGAAGCTTTCTTT
V: TRBV29-1; J: TRBJ2-5; size: -; D: -; CDR3: CSVGRAGETQYF; DNA: TGCAGCGTTGGCCGGGCGGGGGAGACCCAGTACTTC
V: TRBV28; J: TRBJ2-6; size: -; D: -; CDR3: CASREESSGANVLTF; DNA: TGTGCCAGCAGAGAAGAGAGCTCTGGGGCCAACGTCCTGACTTTC
V: TRBV12-5; J: TRBJ2-1; size: -; D: TRBD2; CDR3: CASGSTRASGRNEQFF; DNA: TGTGCTAGTGGTTCCACCCGGGCTAGCGGGAGAAATGAGCAGTTCTTC
V: TRBV2; J: TRBJ1-5; size: few; D: TRBD1; CDR3: CASSEGGTGRQPQHF; DNA: TGTGCCAGCAGTGAAGGGGGGACAGGAAGGCAGCCCCAGCATTTT
V: TRBV5-1; J: TRBJ1-1; size: -; D: TRBD1; CDR3: CASSFTRTGQGEAFF; DNA: TGCGCCAGCAGCTTTACCCGGACAGGGCAAGGTGAAGCTTTCTTT
V: TRBV30; J: TRBJ2-1; size: -; D: TRBD2; CDR3: CAWSRGLAEYNEQFF; DNA: TGTGCCTGGAGTAGGGGACTAGCAGAATACAATGAGCAGTTCTTC
V: TRBV19; J: TRBJ2-6; size: -; D: TRBD2; CDR3: CASSYKAPGGGISGANVLTF; DNA: TGTGCCAGTAGTTATAAAGCCCCGGGAGGGGGGATCTCTGGGGCCAACGTCCTGACTTTC
V: TRBV5-1; J: TRBJ2-3; size: -; D: TRBD2; CDR3: CASRETSGADTQYF; DNA: TGCGCCAGCAGAGAGACTAGCGGGGCAGATACGCAGTATTTT
V: TRBV7-2; J: TRBJ1-3; size: -; D: -; CDR3: CASSLGGFSGNTIYF; DNA: TGTGCCAGCAGCTTAGGAGGGTTCTCTGGAAACACCATATATTTT
V: TRBV30; J: TRBJ1-1; size: -; D: -; CDR3: CAWRRERRANTEAFF; DNA: TGTGCCTGGAGGAGGGAGAGGAGGGCGAACACTGAAGCTTTCTTT
V: TRBV6-1; J: TRBJ2-5; size: many; D: -; CDR3: CASSVQGETQYF; DNA: TGTGCCAGCAGTGTCCAGGGCGAGACCCAGTACTTC
V: TRBV28; J: TRBJ1-2; size: -; D: -; CDR3: CASSLTRSLDYGYTF; DNA: TGTGCCAGCAGTTTGACGCGAAGCTTAGACTATGGCTACACCTTC
V: TRBV30; J: TRBJ2-1; size: -; D: TRBD1; CDR3: CAWGGTGWYNEQFF; DNA: TGTGCCTGGGGAGGGACAGGGTGGTACAATGAGCAGTTCTTC